This T cell receptor beta chain was documented in a study of cytomegalovirus exposure and HLA in healthy donors. Study results and caveats: Specific recognition of CMV antigens was confirmed in vitro for a few chains (all CMV-associated). The tendency of first-cohort TCR clusters to co-occur in the roughly 130 validation repertoires was the finding of a later analysis. The classifier, whose performance was assessed in both the original and validation cohorts, reportedly diagnosed cytomegalovirus status with high specificity and sensitivity. Many donors shared some public TCRs, even though most TCR sequences were rare.

Trimming took 6 bases from V and 4 from J; bases not matched to a gene: 9. Per germline, CDR1 MDHEN and CDR2 SYDVKM. There are 15 residues in the CDR3. Only in-frame clones appear in the TCRdb table, and some are missing; sequencing was by immunoSEQ multiplex PCR. The table records approximately 120,000 clones, approximately 92% of them present only once. As concerns this clone: Its specificity is not known.

Specimen: PBMCs. V usage is TRBV28 and J usage is TRBJ1-5, with 7 bases aligning to TRBD1. This clonotype originated in a woman aged 18-29 years in good health and CMV-seronegative. The CDR3 loop reads CASSPGDSLNQPQHF. As DNA, the CDR3 is TGTGCCAGCAGCCCTGGGGACAGCCTTAATCAGCCCCAGCATTTT.